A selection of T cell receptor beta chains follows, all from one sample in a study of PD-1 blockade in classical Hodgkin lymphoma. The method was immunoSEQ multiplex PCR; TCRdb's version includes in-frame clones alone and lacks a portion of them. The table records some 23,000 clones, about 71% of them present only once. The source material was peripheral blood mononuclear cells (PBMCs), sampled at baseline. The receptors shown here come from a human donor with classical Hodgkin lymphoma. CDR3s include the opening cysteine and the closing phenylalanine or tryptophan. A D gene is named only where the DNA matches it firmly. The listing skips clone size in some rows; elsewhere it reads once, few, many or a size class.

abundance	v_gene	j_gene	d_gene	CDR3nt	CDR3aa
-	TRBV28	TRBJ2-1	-	TGTGCCACCATCGGGGCGGATGAGCAGTTCTTC	CATIGADEQFF
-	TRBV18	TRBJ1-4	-	TGTGCCAGCTCACCACCAGAGCGTAATGAAAAACTGTTTTTT	CASSPPERNEKLFF
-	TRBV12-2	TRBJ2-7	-	TGTGCAAGTCGCTTATTCGTGGACAAGAACTTCTACGAGCAGTACTTC	CASRLFVDKNFYEQYF
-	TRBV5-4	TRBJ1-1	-	TGTGCCAGCAGCTTGAGGGGGGGCCGCACTGAAGCTTTCTTT	CASSLRGGRTEAFF
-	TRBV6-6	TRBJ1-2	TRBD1	TGTGCCAGCAGCATAGGGGGACAGGTTTCTAACTATGGCTACACCTTC	CASSIGGQVSNYGYTF
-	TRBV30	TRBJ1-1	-	TGTGCCTGGAGTTCTTTATGGAACACTGAAGCTTTCTTT	CAWSSLWNTEAFF
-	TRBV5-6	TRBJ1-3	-	TGTGCCAGCAGCTTGGACCCAGGCTCTGGAAACACCATATATTTT	CASSLDPGSGNTIYF
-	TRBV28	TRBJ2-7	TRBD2	TGTGCCAGCAGTCCCTGGGAGAGCGGGAGAAGCGAGCAGTACTTC	CASSPWESGRSEQYF
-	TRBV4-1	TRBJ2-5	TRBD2	TGCGCCAGCAGTGAGACAAATATGGGACTAGCGTCTCCAGAGACCCAGTACTTC	CASSETNMGLASPETQYF
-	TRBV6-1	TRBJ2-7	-	TGTGCCAGCAGGGACGGGGCCGGAGAGCAGTACTTC	CASRDGAGEQYF
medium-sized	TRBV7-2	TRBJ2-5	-	TGTGCCAGCAGCTTAGCTAGGGACCCGGCGTGGGAGACCCAGTACTTC	CASSLARDPAWETQYF
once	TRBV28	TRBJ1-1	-	TGTGCCAGCAGTTGGTTGCTGAACACTGAAGCTTTCTTT	CASSWLLNTEAFF
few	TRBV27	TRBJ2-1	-	TGTGCCAGCAGTTTGTCGGGGAGAAGGGGGAATGAGCAGTTCTTC	CASSLSGRRGNEQFF
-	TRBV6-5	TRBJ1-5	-	TGTGCCAGCAGATCAGGTGGTCTGGGGCCCCAGCATTTT	CASRSGGLGPQHF
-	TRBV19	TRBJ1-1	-	TGTGCCAGTAGTATGTCACAAGGAGAAGCTTTCTTT	CASSMSQGEAFF
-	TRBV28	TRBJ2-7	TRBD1	TGTGCTTCCGAGACAGGGCCCTACGAGCAGTACTTC	CASETGPYEQYF
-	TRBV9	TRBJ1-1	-	TGTGCCAGCAGCGTAGGGCTCCGGGGGCCGAACACTGAAGCTTTCTTT	CASSVGLRGPNTEAFF
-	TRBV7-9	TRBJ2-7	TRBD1	TGTGCCAGCAGCTCCGGGACAGGGTTCTACGAGCAGTACTTC	CASSSGTGFYEQYF
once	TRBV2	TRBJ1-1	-	TGTGCCAGCAGTGAACGGCAGGTATACTCTGAAGCTTTCTTT	CASSERQVYSEAFF
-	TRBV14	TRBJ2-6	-	TGTGCCAGCAGCGGGGTAGCAACCGGGGCCAACGTCCTGACTTTC	CASSGVATGANVLTF
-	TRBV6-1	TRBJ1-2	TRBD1	TGTGCCAGCAGGGACAGGGGGGGCTATGGCTACACCTTC	CASRDRGGYGYTF
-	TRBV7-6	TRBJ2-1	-	TGTGCCAGCAGCTTAGCGGAGGGTAGTGAGCAGTTCTTC	CASSLAEGSEQFF
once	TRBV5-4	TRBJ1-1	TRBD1	TGTGCCAGCAGCCCCGCCGCTGCAGGGGGCGCTGAAGCTTTCTTT	CASSPAAAGGAEAFF
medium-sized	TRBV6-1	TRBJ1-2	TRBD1	TGTGCCAGCAGTTTCCCAGGGGGTTGGTACGGCTACACCTTC	CASSFPGGWYGYTF
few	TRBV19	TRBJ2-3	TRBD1	TGTGCCAGTAGTAGAACAGGGGTGGGCACAGATACGCAGTATTTT	CASSRTGVGTDTQYF
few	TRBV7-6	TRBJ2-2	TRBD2	TGTGCCAGCAGCTTAGGGCTGGCGGGGGGCACCGGGGAGCTGTTTTTT	CASSLGLAGGTGELFF
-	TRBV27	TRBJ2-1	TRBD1	TGTGCCAGCAATTCGGACAGGGCTAGGTACAATGAGCAGTTCTTC	CASNSDRARYNEQFF
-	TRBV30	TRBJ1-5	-	TGTGCCTGGAGTAAGGCAATCCTTGGGCAGCCCCAGCATTTT	CAWSKAILGQPQHF
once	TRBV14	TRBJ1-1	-	TGTGCCAGCAGCCTTCTAGGTGGGGGGACTGAAGCTTTCTTT	CASSLLGGGTEAFF
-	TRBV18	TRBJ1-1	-	TGTGCCAGCTCAAAAGAGAACACTGAAGCTTTCTTT	CASSKENTEAFF
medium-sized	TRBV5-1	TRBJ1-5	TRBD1	TGCGCCAGCAGCTGGACAGGGTGGGATCAGCCCCAGCATTTT	CASSWTGWDQPQHF
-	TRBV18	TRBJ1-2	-	TGTGCCAGCTCACCCGAACAGGGACCAGGGATCTATGGCTACACCTTC	CASSPEQGPGIYGYTF
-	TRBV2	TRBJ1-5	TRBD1	TGTGCCAGCAGCCCCTTGCCGGGGACAGGGTCGGGGTTTAACAATCAGCCCCAGCATTTT	CASSPLPGTGSGFNNQPQHF
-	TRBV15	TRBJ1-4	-	TGTGCCACCAGCAGAGACCCACAGGGACCTAATGAAAAACTGTTTTTT	CATSRDPQGPNEKLFF
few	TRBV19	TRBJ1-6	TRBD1	TGTGCCAGTAGTATACGGCCCCTAACAGGGGGCTTCTCACCCCTCCACTTT	CASSIRPLTGGFSPLHF
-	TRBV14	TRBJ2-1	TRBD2	TGTGCCAGCAGCCTACTGACTAGCGCATACAATGAGCAGTTCTTC	CASSLLTSAYNEQFF
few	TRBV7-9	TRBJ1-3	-	TGTGCCAGCAGCTTATGGGCAGGGTTGGGAGGAAACACCATATATTTT	CASSLWAGLGGNTIYF
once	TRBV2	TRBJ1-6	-	TGTGCCAGCAGGGGGACTGCAAGAAATTCACCCCTCCACTTT	CASRGTARNSPLHF
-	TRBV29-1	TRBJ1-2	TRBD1	TGCAGCGTTGGAGGGACAGGGTTCGACTATGGCTACACCTTC	CSVGGTGFDYGYTF
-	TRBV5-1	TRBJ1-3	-	TGCGCCAGCAGCATGGACGGGTTTACCATATATTTT	CASSMDGFTIYF
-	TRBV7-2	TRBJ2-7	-	TGTGCCAGCAGCTTAGAGGTGCAGGGGCAGGGGTACGAGCAGTACTTC	CASSLEVQGQGYEQYF
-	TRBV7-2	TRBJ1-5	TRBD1	TGTGCCAGCAGCTTAACAGGGGGCAATCAGCCCCAGCATTTT	CASSLTGGNQPQHF